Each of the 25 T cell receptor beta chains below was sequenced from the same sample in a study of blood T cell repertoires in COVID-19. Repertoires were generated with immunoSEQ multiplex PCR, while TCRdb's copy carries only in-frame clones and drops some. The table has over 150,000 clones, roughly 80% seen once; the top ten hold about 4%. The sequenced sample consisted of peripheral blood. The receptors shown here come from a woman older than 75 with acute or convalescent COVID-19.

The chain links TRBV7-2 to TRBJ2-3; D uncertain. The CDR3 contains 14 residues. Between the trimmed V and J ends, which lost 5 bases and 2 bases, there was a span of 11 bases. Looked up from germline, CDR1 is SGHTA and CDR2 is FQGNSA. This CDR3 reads CASSAGSYTDTQYF. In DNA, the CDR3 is TGTGCCAGCAGCGCCGGGTCCTACACAGATACGCAGTATTTT. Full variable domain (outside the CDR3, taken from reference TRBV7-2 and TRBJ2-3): GAGVSQSPSNKVTEKGKDVELRCDPISGHTALYWYRQSLGQGLEFLIYFQGNSAPDKSGLPSDRFSAERTGGSVSTLTIQRTQQEDSAVYLCASSAGSYTDTQYFGPGTRLTVL.

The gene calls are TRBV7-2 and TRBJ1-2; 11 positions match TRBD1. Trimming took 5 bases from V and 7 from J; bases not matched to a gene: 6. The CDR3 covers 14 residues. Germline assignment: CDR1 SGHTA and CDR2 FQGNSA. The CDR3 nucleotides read TGTGCCAGCAGCCCGGACAGGGGGCTGGGTGGCTACACCTTC. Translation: CASSPDRGLGGYTF.

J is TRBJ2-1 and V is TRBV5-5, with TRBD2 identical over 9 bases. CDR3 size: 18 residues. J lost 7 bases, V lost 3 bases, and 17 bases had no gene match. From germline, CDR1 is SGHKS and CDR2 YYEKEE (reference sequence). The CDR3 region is CASSSDSSLAGGWNEQFF. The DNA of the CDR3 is TGTGCCAGCAGCTCGGACTCCAGCTTGGCGGGGGGGTGGAATGAGCAGTTCTTC. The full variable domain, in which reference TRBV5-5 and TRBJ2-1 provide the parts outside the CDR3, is DAGVTQSPTHLIKTRGQQVTLRCSPISGHKSVSWYQQVLGQGPQFIFQYYEKEERGRGNFPDRFSARQFPNYSSELNVNALLLGDSALYLCASSSDSSLAGGWNEQFFGPGTRLTVL.

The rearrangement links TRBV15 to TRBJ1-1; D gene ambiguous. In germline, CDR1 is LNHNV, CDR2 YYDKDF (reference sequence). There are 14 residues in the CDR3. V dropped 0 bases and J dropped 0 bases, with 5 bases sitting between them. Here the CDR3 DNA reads TGTGCCACCAGCAGAGATCGGGTGAACACTGAAGCTTTCTTT. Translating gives CATSRDRVNTEAFF.

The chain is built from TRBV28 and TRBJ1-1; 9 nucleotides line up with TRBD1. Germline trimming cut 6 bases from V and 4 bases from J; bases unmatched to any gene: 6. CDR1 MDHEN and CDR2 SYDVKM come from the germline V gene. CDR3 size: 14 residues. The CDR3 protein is CASRVKQGATEAFF. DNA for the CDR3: TGTGCCAGCAGGGTCAAACAGGGGGCCACTGAAGCTTTCTTT.

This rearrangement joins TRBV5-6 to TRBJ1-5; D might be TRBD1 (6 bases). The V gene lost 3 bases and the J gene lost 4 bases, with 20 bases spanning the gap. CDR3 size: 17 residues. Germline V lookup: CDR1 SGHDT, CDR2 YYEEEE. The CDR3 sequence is CASSSGGGGSHNQPQHF. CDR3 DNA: TGTGCCAGCAGCTCGGGAGGGGGAGGGTCGCATAATCAGCCCCAGCATTTT.

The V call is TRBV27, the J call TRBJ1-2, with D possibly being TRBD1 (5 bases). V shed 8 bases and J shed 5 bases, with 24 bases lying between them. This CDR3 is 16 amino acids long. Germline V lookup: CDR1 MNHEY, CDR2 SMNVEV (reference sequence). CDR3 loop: CASRPGGVAGHYGYTF. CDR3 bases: TGTGCCAGCCGACCCGGGGGGGTCGCCGGGCATTATGGCTACACCTTC.

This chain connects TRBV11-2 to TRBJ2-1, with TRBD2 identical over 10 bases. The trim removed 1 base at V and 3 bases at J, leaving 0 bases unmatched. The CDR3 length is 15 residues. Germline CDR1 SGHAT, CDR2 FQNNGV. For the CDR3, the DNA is TGTGCCAGCAGCTTAGCTAGCGGGAGCTACAATGAGCAGTTCTTC. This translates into CASSLASGSYNEQFF.

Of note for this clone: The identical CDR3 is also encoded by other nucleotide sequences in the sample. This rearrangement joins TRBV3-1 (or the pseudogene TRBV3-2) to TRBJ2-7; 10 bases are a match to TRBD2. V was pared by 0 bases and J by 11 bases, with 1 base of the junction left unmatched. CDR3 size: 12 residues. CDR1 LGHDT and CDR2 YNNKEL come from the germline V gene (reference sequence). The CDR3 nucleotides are TGTGCCAGCAGCCAAGATGGGACTAGCGAGTACTTC. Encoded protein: CASSQDGTSEYF.

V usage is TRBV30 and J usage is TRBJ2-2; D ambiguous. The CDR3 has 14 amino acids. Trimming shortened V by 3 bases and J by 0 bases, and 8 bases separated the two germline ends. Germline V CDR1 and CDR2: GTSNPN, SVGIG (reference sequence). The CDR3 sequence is CAWSRTTNTGELFF. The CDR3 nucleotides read TGTGCCTGGAGCCGCACAACGAACACCGGGGAGCTGTTTTTT.

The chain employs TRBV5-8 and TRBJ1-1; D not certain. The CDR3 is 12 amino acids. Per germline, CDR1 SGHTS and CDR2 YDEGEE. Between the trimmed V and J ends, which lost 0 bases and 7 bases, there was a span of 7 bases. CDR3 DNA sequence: TGTGCCAGCAGCTTGGCTTACAGTGAAGCTTTCTTT. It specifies CASSLAYSEAFF.

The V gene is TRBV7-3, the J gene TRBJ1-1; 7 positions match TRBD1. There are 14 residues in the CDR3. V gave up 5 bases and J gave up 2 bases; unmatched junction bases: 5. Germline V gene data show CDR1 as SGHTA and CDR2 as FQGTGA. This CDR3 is CASSPGQSNTEAFF. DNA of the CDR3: TGTGCCAGCAGCCCGGGACAGAGCAACACTGAAGCTTTCTTT.

CDR3 region: CASSGQQNEKLFF. The CDR3 DNA reads TGCGCCAGCAGCGGACAGCAAAATGAAAAACTGTTTTTT. This sequence joins TRBV4-3 and TRBJ1-4, with TRBD1 as a possible D gene (6 bases). CDR1 is LGHNA, CDR2 YSLEER, per germline. This CDR3 is built from 13 residues. V gave up 5 bases and J gave up 5 bases, with 9 bases separating them.

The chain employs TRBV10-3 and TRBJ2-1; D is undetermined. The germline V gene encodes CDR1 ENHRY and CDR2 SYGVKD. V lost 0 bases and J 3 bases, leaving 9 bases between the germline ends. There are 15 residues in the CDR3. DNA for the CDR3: TGTGCCATCAGTGAGTCTATGTTCGGCTACAATGAGCAGTTCTTC. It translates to CAISESMFGYNEQFF.

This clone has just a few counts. In DNA, the CDR3 is TGTGCCAGCAGCCTCCGGGACAAAAACCCGAGGGGCACTGAAGCTTTCTTT. Its translation is CASSLRDKNPRGTEAFF. The V and J genes are TRBV14 and TRBJ1-1, with a tentative D call TRBD1 (6 bases). This CDR3 has 17 residues. Per the germline V gene, CDR1 is SGHDN and CDR2 is FVKESK. Trimming left V 4 bases short and J 4 bases short, with 22 bases between.

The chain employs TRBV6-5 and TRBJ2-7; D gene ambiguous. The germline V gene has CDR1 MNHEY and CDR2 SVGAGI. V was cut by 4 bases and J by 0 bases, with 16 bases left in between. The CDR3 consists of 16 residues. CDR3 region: CASSSSLIWSSYEQYF. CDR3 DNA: TGTGCCAGCAGTTCCTCCCTGATCTGGAGCTCCTACGAGCAGTACTTC.

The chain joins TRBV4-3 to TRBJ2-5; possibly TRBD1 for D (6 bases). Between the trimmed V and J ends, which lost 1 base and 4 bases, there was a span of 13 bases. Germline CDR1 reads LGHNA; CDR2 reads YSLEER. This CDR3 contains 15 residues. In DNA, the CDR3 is TGCGCCAGCAGCCAAGCGTGGGGCAGGGGAGAGACCCAGTACTTC. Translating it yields CASSQAWGRGETQYF.

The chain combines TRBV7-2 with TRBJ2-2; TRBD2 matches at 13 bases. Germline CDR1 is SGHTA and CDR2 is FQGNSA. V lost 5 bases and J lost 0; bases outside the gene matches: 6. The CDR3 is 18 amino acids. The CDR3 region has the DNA TGTGCCAGCAGCCAAAGGGGACTAGCGGGGACGAACACCGGGGAGCTGTTTTTT. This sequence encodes CASSQRGLAGTNTGELFF. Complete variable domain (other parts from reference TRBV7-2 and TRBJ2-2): GAGVSQSPSNKVTEKGKDVELRCDPISGHTALYWYRQSLGQGLEFLIYFQGNSAPDKSGLPSDRFSAERTGGSVSTLTIQRTQQEDSAVYLCASSQRGLAGTNTGELFFGEGSRLTVL.

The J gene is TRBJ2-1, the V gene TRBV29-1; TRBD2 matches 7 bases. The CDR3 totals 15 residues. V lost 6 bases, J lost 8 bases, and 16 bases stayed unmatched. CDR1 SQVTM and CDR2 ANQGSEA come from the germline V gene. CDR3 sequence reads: CSVLNLAAGVDEQFF. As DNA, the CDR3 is TGCAGCGTCCTAAACCTAGCGGCGGGAGTTGATGAGCAGTTCTTC.

In nucleotides, the CDR3 is TGTGCCAGTAGTATTAGTAGCCTAGCGGGGACCACCGGGGAGCTGTTTTTT. Translation: CASSISSLAGTTGELFF. The rearrangement uses TRBV19 and TRBJ2-2; 9 bases are shared with TRBD2. Germline assignment: CDR1 LNHDA and CDR2 SQIVND (reference sequence). With 3 bases clipped from V and 4 bases from J, the junction kept 9 bases outside the gene matches. This CDR3 comprises 17 residues.

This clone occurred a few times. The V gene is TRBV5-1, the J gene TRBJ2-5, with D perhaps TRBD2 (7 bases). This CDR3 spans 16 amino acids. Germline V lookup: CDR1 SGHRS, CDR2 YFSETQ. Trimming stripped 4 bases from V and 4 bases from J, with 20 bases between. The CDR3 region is CASSLIGGGLLETQYF. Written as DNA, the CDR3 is TGCGCCAGCAGCCTCATTGGGGGGGGCCTATTAGAGACCCAGTACTTC. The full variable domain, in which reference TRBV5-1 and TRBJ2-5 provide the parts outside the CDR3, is KAGVTQTPRYLIKTRGQQVTLSCSPISGHRSVSWYQQTPGQGLQFLFEYFSETQRNKGNFPGRFSGRQFSNSRSEMNVSTLELGDSALYLCASSLIGGGLLETQYFGPGTRLLVL.

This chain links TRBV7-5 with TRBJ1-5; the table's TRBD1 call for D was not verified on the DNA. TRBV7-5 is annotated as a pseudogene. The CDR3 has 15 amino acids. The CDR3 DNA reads TGTGCCAGAAGCACCCTTACAGGTAGCAATCAGCCCCAGCATTTT. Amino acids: CARSTLTGSNQPQHF.

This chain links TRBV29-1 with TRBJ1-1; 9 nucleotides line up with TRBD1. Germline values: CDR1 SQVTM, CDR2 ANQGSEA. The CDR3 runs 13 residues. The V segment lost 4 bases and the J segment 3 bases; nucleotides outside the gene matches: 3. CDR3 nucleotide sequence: TGCAGCGTTGGAGACAGGGGGTACACTGAAGCTTTCTTT. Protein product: CSVGDRGYTEAFF.

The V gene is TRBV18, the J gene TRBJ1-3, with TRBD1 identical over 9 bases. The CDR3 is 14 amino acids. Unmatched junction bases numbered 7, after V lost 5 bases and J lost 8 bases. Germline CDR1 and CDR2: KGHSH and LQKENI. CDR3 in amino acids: CASSKGTGIHTIYF. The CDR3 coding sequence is TGTGCCAGCTCAAAAGGGACAGGGATTCACACCATATATTTT.

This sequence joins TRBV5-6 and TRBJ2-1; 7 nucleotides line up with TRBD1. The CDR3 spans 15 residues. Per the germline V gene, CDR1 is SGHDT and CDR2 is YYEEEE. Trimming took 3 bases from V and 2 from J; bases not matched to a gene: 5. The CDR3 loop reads CASSYGQETYNEQFF. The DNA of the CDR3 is TGTGCCAGCAGCTACGGACAGGAGACCTACAATGAGCAGTTCTTC. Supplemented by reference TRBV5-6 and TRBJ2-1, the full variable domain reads DAGVTQSPTHLIKTRGQQVTLRCSPKSGHDTVSWYQQALGQGPQFIFQYYEEEERQRGNFPDRFSGHQFPNYSSELNVNALLLGDSALYLCASSYGQETYNEQFFGPGTRLTVL.